One TCR beta chain is described in this entry. CDR1 is SGHAT and CDR2 is FQNNGV in the germline V gene. The CDR3 loop spans 16 amino acids. V gave up 1 base and J gave up 7 bases, with 16 bases separating them. This sample stems from a study of control samples from healthy donors and cancer patients. The repertoire was sequenced with immunoSEQ multiplex PCR; TCRdb's copy has only in-frame clones and lacks some. This table holds 350,000 to 450,000 clones, approximately 90% found once. The sequencing sample was made of PBMCs. The receptor was isolated from a man aged 40-50 years with head and neck cancer. The chain joins TRBV11-2 to TRBJ1-4; possibly TRBD1 for D (5 bases). The CDR3 nucleotides read TGTGCCAGCAGCTTAGCGGGGCAGCTCTGGGGTGAAAAACTGTTTTTT. Amino acids: CASSLAGQLWGEKLFF.